This record covers a single TCR beta chain. The antigen it binds to is not known. Within one base of it there is no much larger clone, and no base qualities were kept. The CDR3 numbers 17 residues from cysteine through phenylalanine. The DNA shown is the 51-base CDR3, in frame from base 1. CDR1 LGHNA and CDR2 YSLEER were looked up in the germline V gene. A distance of 16 bases separates the germline ends of V and J, which lose 1 base and 4 bases respectively. The sample's treatment or condition label, decoded: live attenuated yellow fever vaccine strain. At every blood-draw timepoint, two biological replicates of bulk PBMCs were collected. PBMCs were isolated from peripheral blood using a standard Ficoll-Paque protocol. TriZol was used to extract RNA from bulk PBMCs, from CD4 and CD8 fractions, and from dextramer-positive and dextramer-negative fractions. TCR cDNA was synthesized by 5'RACE template switching, which introduced a universal primer site and unique molecular identifiers. Priming for cDNA synthesis came from both the TCR alpha and TCR beta constant segments. Libraries were amplified in two PCR steps, with sample barcodes and sequencing adapters added in the second step. Sequencing of libraries was performed on Illumina HiSeq 2500 (2x100 bp) or NovaSeq (2x150 bp). The authors' analysis ran thus. MIGEC handled demultiplexing of reads and collapsing into UMI consensus sequences, while MiXCR performed V(D)J alignment. Vaccine-responding clonotypes were identified with edgeR using replicate PBMC samples, with FDR below 0.01 and a log2 fold change above 5 up to day 15 being required. Bulk clonotypes were assigned CD4 or CD8 identity according to which sequenced CD4 or CD8 repertoire held them at higher abundance. The public reads were reprocessed in TCRdb via fastp at Q25 and MiXCR, keeping in-frame beta chains. Entries that share a CDR3 protein sequence are merged under the most common genes and DNA. What appears here as the V and J calls and clone size reflects TCRdb's work, not the paper's. This sample lists some 560,000 distinct CDR3 sequences; roughly a sixth were detected once. Roughly 17% of the sample rests with the top ten.

This entry comes from a study of T cells after yellow fever vaccination (dated by TCRdb to the late 2010s). Describing the broader study: The SMART-Seq v4 Ultra Low Input RNA kit was used to prepare libraries from fractions with low cell numbers. To follow T-cell clones before and after primary and booster YFV17D yellow fever vaccination, bulk TCR alpha and beta repertoires were sequenced over time. Two healthy male donors, one aged 18 to 30 and one aged 30 to 40 years, were included in the cohort. Blood was collected at multiple timepoints before and after primary and secondary immunization, and bulk PBMC replicates and cell subsets were isolated. Results and caveats for the whole study, not just this receptor: After the booster, most of the clones that had expanded following primary vaccination were detected again (approximately 96% of CD4 and around 88% of CD8), which suggests that memory was broadly maintained. Only a couple of donors were included in the study, so the extent to which the findings can be generalized is limited. A small share of clonotypes was detected in both CD4 and CD8 compartments, with the overlap likely arising from convergent recombination. Compared with the primary T-cell response, the secondary T-cell response was weaker but faster, peaking on day 5 rather than day 15. FACS-sorted repertoires could contain abundant contaminating clonotypes from the bulk population, so computational filtering was required.

This TCR came from a man younger than 35 who received the YFV17D yellow fever vaccine. The source material was PBMCs, sampled 5 to 6 days after the first yellow fever vaccination. Recombination linked TRBV4-3 to TRBJ1-4, with no D gene named confidently. The CDR3 protein is CASSQGPVGEGNEKLFF. The bases read TGCGCCAGCAGCCAAGGTCCCGTTGGGGAAGGTAATGAAAAACTGTTTTTT.